The rows below give T cell receptor beta chains drawn from one sample of a study of identical twins. TCRdb itself ran the 5' RACE reads through MiXCR, one entry per CDR3 protein. The sample lists some 1,600,000 distinct CDR3 sequences; 32% were seen once. Sample: cord blood. Receptors originate from a newborn girl in good health. The CDR3 runs from the conserved cysteine through the conserved F or W. D genes are given only for firm matches. Only some rows state a clone size, as once, few, many or a class for expanded clones.

TRBV4-1	TRBJ2-5	.	TRBD2	CASSQKRLAGDNEQYF	TGCGCCAGCAGCCAAAAAAGACTAGCGGGAGACAATGAGCAGTACTTC
TRBV27	TRBJ2-7	few	TRBD2	CASSQGAGLAGYEQYF	TGTGCCAGCAGCCAGGGGGCGGGACTAGCGGGCTACGAGCAGTACTTC
TRBV5-1	TRBJ2-3	.	TRBD2	CASSSEGGRVTDTQYF	TGCGCCAGCAGCTCCGAAGGCGGGAGAGTGACAGATACGCAGTATTTT
TRBV7-2	TRBJ2-3	many	TRBD2	CASSRTSGSDTQYF	TGTGCCAGCAGTCGGACTAGCGGATCAGATACGCAGTATTTT
TRBV19	TRBJ1-2	.	TRBD1	CASFNFGQGGYTF	TGTGCCAGTTTTAACTTCGGACAGGGGGGCTACACCTTC
TRBV20-1	TRBJ2-1	few	TRBD2	CSARTGLAYNEQFF	TGCAGTGCTAGAACGGGACTAGCCTACAATGAGCAGTTCTTC
TRBV7-2	TRBJ2-5	.	.	CASSPRLVFGNEQYF	TGTGCCAGCAGCCCCAGACTAGTGTTTGGGAATGAGCAGTACTTC
TRBV5-5	TRBJ2-1	.	.	CASSLYFFSGGSTYNEQFF	TGTGCCAGCAGCTTGTACTTCTTTAGCGGAGGATCAACCTACAATGAGCAGTTCTTC
TRBV6-5	TRBJ1-5	few	.	CASRMHRNQPQHF	TGTGCCAGCAGAATGCACCGCAATCAGCCCCAGCATTTT
TRBV10-3	TRBJ2-2	.	TRBD2	CAISVGTSGELFF	TGTGCCATCAGTGTAGGGACTAGCGGGGAGCTGTTTTTT
TRBV20-1	TRBJ1-1	.	.	CSAPRQNTEAFF	TGCAGTGCTCCTCGACAGAACACTGAAGCTTTCTTT
TRBV29-1	TRBJ2-7	.	.	CSVKGRAHEQYF	TGCAGCGTAAAGGGAAGGGCCCATGAGCAGTACTTC
TRBV7-2	TRBJ2-3	few	TRBD2	CASSLTGTMTDTQYF	TGTGCCAGCAGCCTCACCGGGACTATGACAGATACGCAGTATTTT
TRBV7-2	TRBJ2-3	.	.	CASSLVAIGIRTDTQYF	TGTGCCAGCAGCTTAGTTGCCATCGGGATTCGCACAGATACGCAGTATTTT
TRBV20-1	TRBJ1-5	.	.	CSATRGLSNQPQHF	TGCAGTGCCACTAGGGGGTTAAGCAATCAGCCCCAGCATTTT
TRBV5-1	TRBJ2-5	.	TRBD1	CASSLGTDYKTQYF	TGCGCCAGCAGCCTTGGGACAGATTACAAGACCCAGTACTTC
TRBV7-9	TRBJ2-7	few	.	CASSLLASAYEQYF	TGTGCCAGCAGCTTACTGGCTAGCGCCTACGAGCAGTACTTC
TRBV28	TRBJ1-6	.	.	CASSLEDWNSPLHF	TGTGCCAGCAGTTTAGAGGACTGGAATTCACCCCTCCACTTT
TRBV2	TRBJ2-7	few	TRBD1	CVNGWDRANEQYF	TGTGTCAATGGATGGGACAGGGCCAACGAGCAGTACTTC
TRBV20-1	TRBJ2-1	few	TRBD2	CSAKLAGDYNEQFF	TGCAGTGCAAAATTAGCGGGGGATTACAATGAGCAGTTCTTC
TRBV6-6	TRBJ2-2	few	.	CASSYLAGSNTGELFF	TGTGCCAGCAGTTACCTTGCGGGCTCGAACACCGGGGAGCTGTTTTTT
TRBV4-1	TRBJ1-2	.	.	CASSHRLGDYGYTF	TGCGCCAGCAGCCACAGGCTAGGGGACTATGGCTACACCTTC
TRBV30	TRBJ2-7	once	TRBD1	CAWGQGNPSYEQYF	TGTGCCTGGGGACAGGGAAATCCCTCCTACGAGCAGTACTTC
TRBV29-1	TRBJ2-7	many	TRBD1	CSVEATGSPYEQYF	TGCAGCGTTGAAGCGACAGGGAGCCCCTACGAGCAGTACTTC
TRBV2	TRBJ2-1	.	.	CASSELAFGTYNEQFF	TGTGCCAGCAGTGAACTGGCCTTTGGGACCTACAATGAGCAGTTCTTC
TRBV25-1	TRBJ1-1	.	.	CASSRASDTEAFF	TGTGCCAGCAGTCGCGCTTCGGACACTGAAGCTTTCTTT
TRBV12-3/TRBV12-4	TRBJ1-1	.	TRBD1	CASRLPPGGNTEAFF	TGTGCCAGCAGGCTTCCGCCAGGGGGAAACACTGAAGCTTTCTTT
TRBV4-2	TRBJ2-1	few	TRBD2	CASSPSGGAHSEQFF	TGTGCCAGCAGTCCTAGCGGGGGGGCCCACAGTGAGCAGTTCTTC
TRBV3-1	TRBJ2-2	.	.	CASSQGTQTGELFF	TGTGCCAGCAGCCAGGGGACTCAAACCGGGGAGCTGTTTTTT
TRBV5-1	TRBJ1-5	.	TRBD1	CASSLGTGMGQPQHF	TGCGCCAGCAGCTTGGGGACAGGGATGGGTCAGCCCCAGCATTTT
TRBV4-1	TRBJ2-3	many	TRBD2	CASGTRDTQYF	TGCGCCAGCGGGACTAGGGATACGCAGTATTTT
TRBV12-3/TRBV12-4	TRBJ2-1	.	.	CASTPLAALYNEQFF	TGTGCCAGCACTCCACTAGCCGCCTTGTACAATGAGCAGTTCTTC
TRBV20-1	TRBJ2-1	.	TRBD2	CSARDWAGGPNNEQFF	TGCAGTGCTAGAGATTGGGCGGGAGGGCCTAACAATGAGCAGTTCTTC
TRBV10-3	TRBJ2-6	.	.	CAISDPGGLGANALTF	TGTGCCATCAGTGACCCCGGGGGCCTTGGGGCCAACGCCCTGACTTTC
TRBV19	TRBJ2-1	.	TRBD2	CASSKLAGPFEQFF	TGTGCCAGTAGTAAACTAGCGGGGCCCTTCGAGCAGTTCTTC
TRBV20-1	TRBJ2-7	.	TRBD1	CSAVHRTGTHYEQYF	TGCAGTGCCGTTCATCGGACAGGGACACACTACGAGCAGTACTTC
TRBV27	TRBJ2-7	.	TRBD2	CASSLAPGTTTYEQYF	TGTGCCAGCAGTCTCGCCCCCGGGACTACTACCTACGAGCAGTACTTC
TRBV20-1	TRBJ2-5	.	.	CSAAGTPHETQYF	TGCAGTGCTGCCGGGACCCCCCATGAGACCCAGTACTTC
TRBV3-1	TRBJ1-2	few	.	CASSQVHRDGYTF	TGTGCCAGCAGCCAAGTCCACAGGGATGGCTACACCTTC
TRBV6-6	TRBJ2-7	.	TRBD1	CASSPDRAASGQYF	TGTGCCAGCAGTCCTGACAGGGCAGCATCCGGGCAGTACTTC
TRBV13	TRBJ2-6	few	TRBD2	CASSPLRGLAISGANVLTF	TGTGCCAGCAGCCCCCTTCGTGGACTAGCGATTTCTGGGGCCAACGTCCTGACTTTC
TRBV5-1	TRBJ2-3	few	.	CASSLRLSATDTQYF	TGCGCCAGCAGCTTGCGGCTGAGCGCCACAGATACGCAGTATTTT
TRBV5-5	TRBJ2-3	few	.	CASSFSPGRDTQYF	TGTGCCAGCAGCTTTTCTCCAGGGAGGGATACGCAGTATTTT
TRBV2	TRBJ2-5	few	.	CASRFGQPQETQYF	TGTGCCAGCAGATTTGGGCAGCCTCAAGAGACCCAGTACTTC
TRBV7-6	TRBJ2-1	.	.	CASSRVRTVSSYNEQFF	TGTGCCAGCAGCCGAGTAAGGACGGTTAGCTCCTACAATGAGCAGTTCTTC
TRBV5-1	TRBJ2-7	.	.	CASSRMGAGATEQYF	TGCGCCAGCAGTCGGATGGGTGCGGGGGCTACCGAGCAGTACTTC
TRBV10-3	TRBJ1-2	few	.	CAISESGQQHGYTF	TGTGCCATCAGTGAGTCCGGACAGCAGCATGGCTACACCTTC
TRBV10-3	TRBJ2-3	many	TRBD2	CAIGTSGSTDTQYF	TGTGCCATTGGGACTAGCGGTAGCACAGATACGCAGTATTTT
TRBV7-2	TRBJ2-7	many	.	CASSFKGDSTYEQYF	TGTGCCAGCAGCTTTAAAGGGGACTCCACCTACGAGCAGTACTTC
TRBV5-1	TRBJ1-4	.	TRBD1	CASSFRSTDRANEKLFF	TGCGCCAGCAGCTTTAGGTCGACGGACAGGGCAAATGAAAAACTGTTTTTT
TRBV7-2	TRBJ2-3	few	.	CASSLQHPDTQYF	TGTGCCAGCAGCTTACAGCACCCAGATACGCAGTATTTT
TRBV7-9	TRBJ2-7	.	.	CASSLGPQQTYEQYF	TGTGCCAGCAGCTTAGGACCTCAGCAAACCTACGAGCAGTACTTC
TRBV24-1	TRBJ2-3	.	TRBD2	CATSSGRATDTQYF	TGTGCCACCAGTAGCGGGAGGGCGACAGATACGCAGTATTTT
TRBV3-1	TRBJ1-1	.	TRBD1	CASSQPTGLFIPSEAFF	TGTGCCAGCAGCCAACCGACAGGGCTTTTTATTCCCTCTGAAGCTTTCTTT
TRBV11-1	TRBJ2-1	.	TRBD2	CASSYPRFERRGLAGEFSYNEQFF	TGTGCCAGCAGCTACCCCCGATTCGAAAGACGAGGACTAGCGGGAGAGTTCTCCTACAATGAGCAGTTCTTC
TRBV20-1	TRBJ1-1	.	.	CSAIRPQNTEAFF	TGCAGTGCTATCCGGCCGCAGAACACTGAAGCTTTCTTT
TRBV7-2	TRBJ2-7	few	TRBD2	CASSLEVGLAVSYEQYF	TGTGCCAGCAGCTTAGAGGTGGGACTAGCGGTTTCCTACGAGCAGTACTTC
TRBV10-3	TRBJ2-1	.	TRBD2	CAISSTSGSRGYNEQFF	TGTGCCATCAGCTCGACTAGCGGGAGTAGAGGCTACAATGAGCAGTTCTTC
TRBV20-1	TRBJ1-1	few	TRBD1	CSAYGRTGIEAFF	TGCAGTGCCTATGGAAGGACAGGGATTGAAGCTTTCTTT
TRBV12-3/TRBV12-4	TRBJ1-6	few	.	CASKTGPNSPLHF	TGTGCCAGCAAAACGGGGCCAAATTCACCCCTCCACTTT